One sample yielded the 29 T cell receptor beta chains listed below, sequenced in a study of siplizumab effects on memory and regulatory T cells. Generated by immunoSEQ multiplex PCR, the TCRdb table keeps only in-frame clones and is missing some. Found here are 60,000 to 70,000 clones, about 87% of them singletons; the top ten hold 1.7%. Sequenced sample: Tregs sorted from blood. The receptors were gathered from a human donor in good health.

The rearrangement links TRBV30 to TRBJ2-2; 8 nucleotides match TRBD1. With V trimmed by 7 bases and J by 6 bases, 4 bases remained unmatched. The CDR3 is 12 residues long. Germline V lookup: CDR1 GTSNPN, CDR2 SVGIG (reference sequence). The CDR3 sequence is CASDRGPGELFF. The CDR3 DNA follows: TGTGCCTCCGACAGGGGCCCCGGGGAGCTGTTTTTT.

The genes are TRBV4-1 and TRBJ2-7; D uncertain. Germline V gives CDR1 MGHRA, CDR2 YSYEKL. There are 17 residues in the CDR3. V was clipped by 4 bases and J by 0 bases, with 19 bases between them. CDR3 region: CASSPPRYAVSSYEQYF. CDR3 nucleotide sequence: TGCGCCAGCAGCCCCCCTCGGTACGCGGTAAGCTCCTACGAGCAGTACTTC.

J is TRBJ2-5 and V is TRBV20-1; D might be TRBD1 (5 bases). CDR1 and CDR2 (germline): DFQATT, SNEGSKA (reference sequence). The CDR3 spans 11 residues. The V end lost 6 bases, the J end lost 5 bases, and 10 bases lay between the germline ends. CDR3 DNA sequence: TGCAGTGCCCCAAAGGGGGAGACCCAGTACTTC. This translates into CSAPKGETQYF.

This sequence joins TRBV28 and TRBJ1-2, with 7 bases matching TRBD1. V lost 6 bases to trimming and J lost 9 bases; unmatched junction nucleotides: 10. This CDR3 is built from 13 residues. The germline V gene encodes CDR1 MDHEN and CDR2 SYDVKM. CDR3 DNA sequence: TGTGCCAGCAGGGATCAGGGGGAGAATTGCTACACCTTC. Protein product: CASRDQGENCYTF.

CDR3 nucleotide sequence: TGTGCCAGCAGCGTAGGGACAGGTTACAATGAGCAGTTCTTC. Its protein product is CASSVGTGYNEQFF. The chain carries TRBV9 and TRBJ2-1, with 7 bases fitting TRBD1. CDR3 length: 14 residues. The V and J ends lost 0 bases and 4 bases, in that order; junction bases with no gene match: 1. The germline gives CDR1 SGDLS, CDR2 YYNGEE.

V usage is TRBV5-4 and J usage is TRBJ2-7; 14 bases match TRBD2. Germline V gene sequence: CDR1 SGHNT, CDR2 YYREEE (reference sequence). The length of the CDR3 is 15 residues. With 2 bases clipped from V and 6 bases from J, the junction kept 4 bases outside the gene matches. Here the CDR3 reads CASSLPGLAGAEQYF. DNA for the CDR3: TGTGCCAGCAGCTTACCGGGACTAGCGGGAGCCGAGCAGTACTTC.

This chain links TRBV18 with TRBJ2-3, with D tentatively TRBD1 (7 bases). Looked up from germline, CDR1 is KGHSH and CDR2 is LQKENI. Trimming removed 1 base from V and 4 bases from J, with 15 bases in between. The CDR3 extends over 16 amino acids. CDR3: CASSPQLRGDADTQYF. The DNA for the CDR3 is TGTGCCAGCTCACCACAACTCAGGGGGGATGCAGATACGCAGTATTTT.

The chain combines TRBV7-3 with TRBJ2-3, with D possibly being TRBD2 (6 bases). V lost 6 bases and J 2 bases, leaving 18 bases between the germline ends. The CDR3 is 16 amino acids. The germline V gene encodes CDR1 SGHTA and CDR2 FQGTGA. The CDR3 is CASRPDLAAHTDTQYF. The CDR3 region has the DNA TGTGCCAGCAGACCCGACTTAGCGGCCCACACAGATACGCAGTATTTT.

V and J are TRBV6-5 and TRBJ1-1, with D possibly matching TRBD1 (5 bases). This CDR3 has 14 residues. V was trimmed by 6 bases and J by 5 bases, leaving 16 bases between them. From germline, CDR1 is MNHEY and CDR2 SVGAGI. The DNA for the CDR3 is TGTGCCAGCAGACGTGGGACCGGCGGGACTGAAGCTTTCTTT. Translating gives CASRRGTGGTEAFF.

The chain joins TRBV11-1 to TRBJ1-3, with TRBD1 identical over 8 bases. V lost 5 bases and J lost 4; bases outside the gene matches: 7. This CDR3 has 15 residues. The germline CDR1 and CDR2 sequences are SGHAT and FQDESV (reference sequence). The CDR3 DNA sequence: TGTGCCAGCAGCCTACCAGACAGGGGAGGAAACACCATATATTTT. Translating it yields CASSLPDRGGNTIYF.

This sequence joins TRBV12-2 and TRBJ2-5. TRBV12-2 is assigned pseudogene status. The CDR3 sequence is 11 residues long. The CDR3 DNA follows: TGTGCAAGTCGCTTCCCAGAGACCCAGTACTTC. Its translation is CASRFPETQYF.

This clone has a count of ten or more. The CDR3 loop is CASSPAGGETGQFF. CDR3 sequence (DNA): TGCGCCAGCAGCCCCGCCGGAGGAGAAACAGGGCAGTTCTTC. This chain links TRBV5-1 with TRBJ2-1; TRBD1 or TRBD2 may be the D gene (5 bases each). CDR3 length equals 14 residues. Germline V CDR1 and CDR2: SGHRS, YFSETQ. V was pared by 4 bases and J by 12 bases, with 20 bases between. Supplemented by reference TRBV5-1 and TRBJ2-1, the full variable domain reads KAGVTQTPRYLIKTRGQQVTLSCSPISGHRSVSWYQQTPGQGLQFLFEYFSETQRNKGNFPGRFSGRQFSNSRSEMNVSTLELGDSALYLCASSPAGGETGQFFGPGTRLTVL.

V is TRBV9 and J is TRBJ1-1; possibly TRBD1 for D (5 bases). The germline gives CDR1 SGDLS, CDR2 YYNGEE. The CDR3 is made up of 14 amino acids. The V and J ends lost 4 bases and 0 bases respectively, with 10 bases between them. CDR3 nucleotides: TGTGCCAGCAGCCCCGAAGGGGTGAACACTGAAGCTTTCTTT. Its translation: CASSPEGVNTEAFF.

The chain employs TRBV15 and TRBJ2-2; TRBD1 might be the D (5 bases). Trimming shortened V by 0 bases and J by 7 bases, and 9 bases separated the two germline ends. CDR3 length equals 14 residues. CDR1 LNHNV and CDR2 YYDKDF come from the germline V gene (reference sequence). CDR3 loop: CATSREGDRGELFF. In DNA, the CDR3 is TGTGCCACCAGCAGAGAAGGGGATCGCGGGGAGCTGTTTTTT.

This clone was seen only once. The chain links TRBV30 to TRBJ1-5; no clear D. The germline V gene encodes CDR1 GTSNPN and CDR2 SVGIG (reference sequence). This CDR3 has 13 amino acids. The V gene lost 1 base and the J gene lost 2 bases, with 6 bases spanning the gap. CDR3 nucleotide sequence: TGTGCCTGGAGTGGGTCTCGCAATCAGCCCCAGCATTTT. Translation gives CAWSGSRNQPQHF.

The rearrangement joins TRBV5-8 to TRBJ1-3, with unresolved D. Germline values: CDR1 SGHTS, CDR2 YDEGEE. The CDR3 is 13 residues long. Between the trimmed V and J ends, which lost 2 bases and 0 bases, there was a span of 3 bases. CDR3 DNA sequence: TGTGCCAGCAGCTTTTACTCTGGAAACACCATATATTTT. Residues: CASSFYSGNTIYF. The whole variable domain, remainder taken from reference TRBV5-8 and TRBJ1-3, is EAGVTQSPTHLIKTRGQQATLRCSPISGHTSVYWYQQALGLGLQFLLWYDEGEERNRGNFPPRFSGRQFPNYSSELNVNALELEDSALYLCASSFYSGNTIYFGEGSWLTVV.

The CDR3 DNA is TGCGCCAGCAGCTTGGGGCTAGCGGGAAGTGATACGCAGTATTTT. Its translation: CASSLGLAGSDTQYF. The chain carries TRBV5-1 and TRBJ2-3; 9 nucleotides align to TRBD2. This CDR3 comprises 15 residues. Germline V gene data show CDR1 as SGHRS and CDR2 as YFSETQ. V lost 0 bases and J lost 6; bases outside the gene matches: 5.

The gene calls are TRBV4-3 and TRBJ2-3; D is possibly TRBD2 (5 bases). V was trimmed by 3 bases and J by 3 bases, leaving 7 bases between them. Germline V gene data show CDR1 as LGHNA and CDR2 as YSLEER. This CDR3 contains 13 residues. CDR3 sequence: CASSQRATDTQYF. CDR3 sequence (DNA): TGCGCCAGCAGCCAGAGGGCGACAGATACGCAGTATTTT.

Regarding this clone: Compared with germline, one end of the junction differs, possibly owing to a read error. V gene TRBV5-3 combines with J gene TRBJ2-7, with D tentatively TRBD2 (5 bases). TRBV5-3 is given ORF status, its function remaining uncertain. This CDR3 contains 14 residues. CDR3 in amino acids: CASSLGSGYYEQYF. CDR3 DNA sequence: TGTGCCAGCAGCTTAGGTTCGGGGTACTACGAGCAGTACTTC.

The CDR3 DNA reads TGTGCCAGCAGCTTAGACGGGAGGGCCCTTGTAGACATTCAGTACTTC. As protein: CASSLDGRALVDIQYF. The chain is built from TRBV11-3 and TRBJ2-4; 8 bases agree with TRBD2. V lost 0 bases and J lost 8; bases outside the gene matches: 9. CDR1 SGHNT and CDR2 YENEEA come from the germline V gene. The CDR3 covers 16 residues.

The CDR3 loop is CASSMVRKETQYF. The DNA of the CDR3 is TGTGCCAGTAGTATGGTCAGGAAGGAGACCCAGTACTTC. The rearrangement joins TRBV19 to TRBJ2-5; D remains unclear. This CDR3 is 13 amino acids long. Trimming pared 3 bases from V and 5 bases from J, leaving 10 bases between. CDR1 and CDR2 (germline): LNHDA, SQIVND (reference sequence).

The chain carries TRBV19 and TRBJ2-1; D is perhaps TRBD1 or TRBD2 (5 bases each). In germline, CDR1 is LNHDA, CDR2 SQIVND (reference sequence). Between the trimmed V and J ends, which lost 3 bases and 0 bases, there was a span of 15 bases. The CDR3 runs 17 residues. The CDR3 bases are TGTGCCAGTAGTATCGGGACCATCCGTAGCTCCTACAATGAGCAGTTCTTC. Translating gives CASSIGTIRSSYNEQFF.

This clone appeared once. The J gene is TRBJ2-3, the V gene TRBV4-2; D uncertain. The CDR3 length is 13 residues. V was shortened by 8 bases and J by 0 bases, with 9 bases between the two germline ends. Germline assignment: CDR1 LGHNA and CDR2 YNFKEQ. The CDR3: CASGRASTDTQYF. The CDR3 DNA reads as TGTGCCAGCGGAAGAGCGAGCACAGATACGCAGTATTTT.

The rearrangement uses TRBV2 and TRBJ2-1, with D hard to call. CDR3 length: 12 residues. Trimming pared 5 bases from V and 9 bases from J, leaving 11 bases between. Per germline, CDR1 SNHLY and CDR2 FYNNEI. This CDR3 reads CASSNGKGEQFF. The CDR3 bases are TGTGCCAGCAGTAATGGGAAGGGTGAGCAGTTCTTC.

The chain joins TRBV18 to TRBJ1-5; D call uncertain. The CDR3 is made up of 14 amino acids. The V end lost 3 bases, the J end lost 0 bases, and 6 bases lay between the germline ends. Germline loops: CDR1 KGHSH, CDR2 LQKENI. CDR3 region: CASSPQYSNQPQHF. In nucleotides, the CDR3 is TGTGCCAGCTCACCGCAATATAGCAATCAGCCCCAGCATTTT.

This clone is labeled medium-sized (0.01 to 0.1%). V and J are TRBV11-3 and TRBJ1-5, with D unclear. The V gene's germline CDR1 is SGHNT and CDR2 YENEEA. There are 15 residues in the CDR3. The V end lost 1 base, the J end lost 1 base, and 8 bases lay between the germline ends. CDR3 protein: CASSLGVGSNQPQHF. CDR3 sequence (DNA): TGTGCCAGCAGCTTAGGGGTTGGGAGCAATCAGCCCCAGCATTTT. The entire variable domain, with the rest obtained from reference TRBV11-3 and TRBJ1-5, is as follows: EAGVVQSPRYKIIEKKQPVAFWCNPISGHNTLYWYLQNLGQGPELLIRYENEEAVDDSQLPKDRFSAERLKGVDSTLKIQPAELGDSAVYLCASSLGVGSNQPQHFGDGTRLSIL.

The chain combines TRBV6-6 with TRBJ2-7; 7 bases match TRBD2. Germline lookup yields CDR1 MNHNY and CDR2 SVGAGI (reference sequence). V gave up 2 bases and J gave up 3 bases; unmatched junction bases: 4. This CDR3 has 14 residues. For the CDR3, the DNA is TGTGCCAGCAGTTACGGGGGGGGGAGCTACGAGCAGTACTTC. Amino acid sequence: CASSYGGGSYEQYF.

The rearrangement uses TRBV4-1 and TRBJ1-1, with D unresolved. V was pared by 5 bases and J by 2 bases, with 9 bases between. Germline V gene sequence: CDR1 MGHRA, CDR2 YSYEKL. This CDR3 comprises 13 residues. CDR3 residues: CASSTQGNTEAFF. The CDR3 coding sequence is TGCGCCAGCAGCACCCAAGGAAACACTGAAGCTTTCTTT.

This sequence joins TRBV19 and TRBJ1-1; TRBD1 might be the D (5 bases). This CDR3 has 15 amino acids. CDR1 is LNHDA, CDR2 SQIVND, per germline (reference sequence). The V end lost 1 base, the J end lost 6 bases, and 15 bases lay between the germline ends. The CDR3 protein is CASSIAGLGNSEAFF. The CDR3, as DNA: TGTGCCAGTAGTATAGCAGGGTTGGGTAACTCTGAAGCTTTCTTT.